The text below deals with one T cell receptor (beta chain). The target antigen is unknown. This entry comes from a study of T cell responses to AZD1222 COVID-19 vaccine. Overall study context: Pooled together were second doses at about 4 or about 12 weeks. Regarding the study as a whole: In a largely white British group with more females than males, clonal diversity was possibly underestimated. The CD4 TCRs associated with vaccination extended across spike and predominated at 160-218 and 743-854.

Sequencing was performed with immunoSEQ multiplex PCR; in TCRdb, only in-frame clones are kept and a portion is missing. The sample includes 90,000 to 130,000 clones, around 93% seen only once; the top ten take over 6.5%. The CDR3 covers 14 residues. Trimming took off 6 bases at V and 7 bases at J, with 13 bases between the two ends. Germline V gives CDR1 MDHEN, CDR2 SYDVKM. The sample here was peripheral blood, taken on day 0 of AZD1222 vaccination. This chain joins TRBV28 and TRBJ1-6, with D tentatively TRBD1 (6 bases). The TCR sequence derives from an adult in good health. In DNA form, the CDR3 reads TGTGCCAGCAGCTTGGACAGAGCAAATTCACCCCTCCACTTT. Translation gives CASSLDRANSPLHF.